The source of this T cell receptor (beta chain) is a study of T cells in Graves' hyperthyroidism and ophthalmopathy. Study-wide results and limits: Also found in blood were most expanded thyroid clonotypes above 0.001.

CDR3 length: 13 amino acids. About this clonotype: Its antigen is as yet unknown.

PBMCs came from 8.5 to 10 ml fresh peripheral blood. Amplification of TCR beta CDR3 regions was performed using RNA transcripts as template. Primed by the HTBI set, a first-round RT-PCR was run on the TCR CDR3. MiXCR was run by TCRdb on the multiplex PCR reads, yielding one entry per CDR3 protein. The sample yields more than 300,000 distinct CDR3 sequences, about 17% seen once. The chain employs TRBV12-3 or TRBV12-4 and TRBJ1-1; D gene unclear. This TCR came from a woman aged 25-40 years with Graves' hyperthyroidism that later progressed to Graves' ophthalmopathy. The sequencing input was blood. CDR3 sequence: CAAGKTASTEAFF. CDR3 DNA sequence: TGTGCTGCGGGCAAAACGGCGAGCACTGAAGCTTTCTTT.